A single T cell receptor (beta chain) is shown here with its context. What it recognizes is unknown. The sample originates from a study of shared clonotypes between healthy human individuals. Study as a whole: CD4 naive and CD4 memory each took three plates per donor, while CD8 naive took two and CD8 memory one. The study's findings and limits: Non-shared clonotypes had lower generation probabilities than those shared by all four donors.

It was across several immunoSEQ plates that each subset's genomic DNA was evenly split. Method: immunoSEQ multiplex PCR; TCRdb's copy keeps in-frame clones and lacks some. The data show around 1.1 million clones, with 70% to 80% seen just once and 0.5% to 0.65% held by the top ten. Caucasian adults residing in Nashville, Tennessee made up all the donors. The receptor was derived from a man aged 18-30 years in good health. Some clones in this sample may be carry-over from other donors' samples. Sequences were obtained from memory CD4+ T cells from PBMCs. Subset of the sample: CD45RA-negative fraction.

This CDR3 reads CASSHRGSAPLHF. The DNA for the CDR3 is TGTGCCAGCAGCCACAGGGGTTCGGCACCCCTCCACTTT. This rearrangement joins TRBV6-6 to TRBJ1-6, with 7 positions matching TRBD1. Trimming took 6 bases from V and 11 from J; bases not matched to a gene: 7. The germline V gene encodes CDR1 MNHNY and CDR2 SVGAGI (reference sequence). The CDR3 sequence is 13 residues long.